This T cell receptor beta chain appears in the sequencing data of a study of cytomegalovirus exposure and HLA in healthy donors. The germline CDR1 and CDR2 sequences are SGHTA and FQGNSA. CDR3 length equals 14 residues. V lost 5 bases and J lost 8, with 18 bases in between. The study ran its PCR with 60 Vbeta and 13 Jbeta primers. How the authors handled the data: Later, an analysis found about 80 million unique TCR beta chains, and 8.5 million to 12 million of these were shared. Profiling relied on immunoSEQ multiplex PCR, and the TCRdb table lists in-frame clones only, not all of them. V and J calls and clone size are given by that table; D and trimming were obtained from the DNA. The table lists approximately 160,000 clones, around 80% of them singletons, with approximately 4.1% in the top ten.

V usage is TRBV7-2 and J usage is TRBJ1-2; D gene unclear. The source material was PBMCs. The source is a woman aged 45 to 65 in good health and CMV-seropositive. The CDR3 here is CASSLSGPAGGYTF. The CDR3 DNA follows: TGTGCCAGCAGCCTCTCAGGACCGGCGGGAGGCTACACCTTC.